A selection of T cell receptor beta chains follows, all from one sample in a study of blood T cell repertoires in COVID-19. Method: immunoSEQ multiplex PCR; TCRdb's copy keeps in-frame clones and lacks some. The sample lists 100,000 to 150,000 clones; roughly nine tenths were seen once. What was sequenced was peripheral blood. The receptors here all came from a man in his forties or fifties with COVID-19, enrolled during active disease. CDR3s include the opening cysteine and the closing phenylalanine or tryptophan. The D gene is left open where the match is weak. Expanded clones get a size class; other rows say once, few or many, or leave the size out.

TRBJ2-3	TRBV18	.	.	TGTGCCAGCTCACCAGGCTCTGCAACCGCAGATACGCAGTATTTT	CASSPGSATADTQYF
TRBJ2-7	TRBV2	.	once	TGTGCCAGCGGGAGACAGGAGTACTACGAGCAGTACTTC	CASGRQEYYEQYF
TRBJ1-6	TRBV6-5	TRBD1	.	TGTGCCAGCAGTAGCAACCGGGACAGTATTTCACCCCTCCACTTT	CASSSNRDSISPLHF
TRBJ1-2	TRBV5-1	TRBD1	.	TGCGCCAGCAGCCACCTACAGGGGTATGGCTACACCTTC	CASSHLQGYGYTF
TRBJ1-1	TRBV3-1/TRBV3-2	.	.	TGTGCCAGCAGCCTGGGAGGAAAAACTGAAGCTTTCTTT	CASSLGGKTEAFF
TRBJ2-3	TRBV18	.	once	TGTGCCAGCTCACGGCAAATATCTAGCGACGGGTCCGGGGATACGCAGTATTTT	CASSRQISSDGSGDTQYF
TRBJ2-6	TRBV5-1	.	.	TGCGCCAGCAGCTTGGATCGGGGAGGGGCCAACGTCCTGACTTTC	CASSLDRGGANVLTF
TRBJ2-6	TRBV21-1	.	once	TGTGCCAGCAGCAAAGCGGGACAGGCCCCCACTGGGGCCAACGTCCTGACTTTC	CASSKAGQAPTGANVLTF
TRBJ2-3	TRBV4-2	TRBD2	.	TGTGCCAGCAGCCAAGTCGGGCGGGAGGCCGCTACAGATACGCAGTATTTT	CASSQVGREAATDTQYF
TRBJ2-5	TRBV28	TRBD1	once	TGTGCCAGCAGTTCTCCGGGACAGAGACAAGAGACCCAGTACTTC	CASSSPGQRQETQYF
TRBJ2-1	TRBV6-2/TRBV6-3	TRBD2	.	TGTGCCAGCCGCCGCCCGGGACTAGAGCGAAACAATGAGCAGTTCTTC	CASRRPGLERNNEQFF
TRBJ2-2	TRBV2	TRBD2	.	TGTGCCAGCAGTGATGGGGGGGCCGGGGAGCTGTTTTTT	CASSDGGAGELFF
TRBJ2-5	TRBV5-4	.	.	TGTGCCAGCAGCTTGGGACTTCAAGAGACCCAGTACTTC	CASSLGLQETQYF
TRBJ2-5	TRBV5-6	.	.	TGTGCCAGCAGCCCGGACAGCGCGTTGGAGACCCAGTACTTC	CASSPDSALETQYF
TRBJ1-5	TRBV28	.	.	TGTGCCAGCAGTACGTGGGGGGGACAAGGAATCAATCAGCCCCAGCATTTT	CASSTWGGQGINQPQHF
TRBJ1-6	TRBV24-1	TRBD1	.	TGTGCCACCAAGGGACAGGATAATTCACCCCTCCACTTT	CATKGQDNSPLHF
TRBJ2-5	TRBV4-1	TRBD2	.	TGCGCCAGCAGCCAAGAGAGCGGGAGAGGTCAAGAGACCCAGTACTTC	CASSQESGRGQETQYF
TRBJ2-7	TRBV7-2	TRBD1	.	TGTGCCAGCAGCCCCCCGACAGGGTCCGCCTACGAGCAGTACTTC	CASSPPTGSAYEQYF
TRBJ2-3	TRBV19	TRBD2	.	TGTGCCAGTAGTATAGGTTTCGGAACTAGCGGGCTCACAGATACGCAGTATTTT	CASSIGFGTSGLTDTQYF